Listed below are T cell receptor beta chains from one sample, sequenced in a study of blood T cell repertoires in COVID-19. This table comes from immunoSEQ multiplex PCR, and its TCRdb copy is limited to in-frame clones, with some not included. The table lists some 64,000 clones, about 77% of them singletons. Sequenced: peripheral blood. Receptor source: an older man with active or convalescent COVID-19. Each CDR3 is given with its conserved first and last residue. The D gene is left open where the match is weak. Expanded clones get a size class; other rows say once, few or many, or leave the size out.

clone_size	cdr3_length	d_call	v_call	j_call	cdr3_aa	cdr3_nt
NA	17	NA	TRBV14	TRBJ2-4	CASSQPSVNPGWDIQYF	TGTGCCAGCAGCCAGCCATCGGTAAATCCAGGGTGGGACATTCAGTACTTC
NA	13	NA	TRBV18	TRBJ2-1	CASSPSRGNEQFF	TGTGCCAGCTCACCATCCCGAGGAAACGAGCAGTTCTTC
NA	14	NA	TRBV10-1	TRBJ2-5	CASSPDSNQETQYF	TGCGCCAGCAGCCCTGACAGTAACCAAGAGACCCAGTACTTC
NA	14	TRBD1	TRBV24-1	TRBJ2-7	CATSDSRTGWAQYF	TGTGCCACCAGTGATTCCAGGACAGGTTGGGCGCAGTACTTC
many	13	NA	TRBV7-2	TRBJ1-2	CASSLGGTYGYTF	TGTGCCAGCAGCTTGGGAGGGACATATGGCTACACCTTC
NA	15	NA	TRBV27	TRBJ2-3	CASSVPPPGKGTQYF	TGTGCCAGCTCAGTCCCCCCGCCGGGGAAAGGCACGCAGTATTTT
NA	14	TRBD2	TRBV3-1/TRBV3-2	TRBJ2-1	CASSQLAGDNEQFF	TGTGCCAGCAGCCAACTAGCGGGGGACAATGAGCAGTTCTTC
many	13	NA	TRBV28	TRBJ2-5	CASSYQYQETQYF	TGTGCCAGCAGTTACCAGTACCAAGAGACCCAGTACTTC
once	14	TRBD1	TRBV2	TRBJ2-4	CASRPGQGLDIQYF	TGTGCCAGCAGGCCGGGACAGGGTTTGGACATTCAGTACTTC
NA	15	TRBD1	TRBV10-3	TRBJ2-5	CASATGTGGLETQYF	TGTGCCTCGGCGACCGGGACAGGGGGCCTCGAGACCCAGTACTTC
NA	13	NA	TRBV25-1	TRBJ2-1	CASSYQGSDEQFF	TGTGCCAGCAGCTACCAGGGCTCCGATGAGCAGTTCTTC
NA	13	TRBD1	TRBV11-1	TRBJ1-6	CASKRQGNSPLHF	TGTGCCAGCAAACGACAGGGGAATTCACCCCTCCACTTT
NA	15	NA	TRBV24-1	TRBJ2-1	CATSDLRGDNNEQFF	TGTGCCACCAGTGATTTACGGGGAGACAACAATGAGCAGTTCTTC
few	12	NA	TRBV30	TRBJ1-4	CAWSVIREKLFF	TGTGCCTGGAGTGTAATCCGGGAAAAACTGTTTTTT
NA	11	NA	TRBV30	TRBJ2-3	CAWTGADTQYF	TGTGCCTGGACAGGGGCAGATACGCAGTATTTT
NA	13	TRBD1	TRBV19	TRBJ1-6	CASSRDRPTPLHF	TGTGCCAGTAGTCGGGACAGACCGACACCCCTCCACTTT
few	13	NA	TRBV6-5	TRBJ2-7	CASSIEGVHEQYF	TGTGCCAGCAGCATCGAGGGGGTCCACGAGCAGTACTTC
NA	16	TRBD2	TRBV5-1	TRBJ2-2	CASSLGLADNTGELFF	TGCGCCAGCAGCTTGGGACTAGCGGATAACACCGGGGAGCTGTTTTTT
NA	12	NA	TRBV2	TRBJ2-7	CAAGRISYEQYF	TGTGCCGCGGGCAGAATCTCCTACGAGCAGTACTTC
NA	15	NA	TRBV3-1/TRBV3-2	TRBJ2-7	CASSQGRGFGYEQYF	TGTGCCAGCAGCCAAGGTAGGGGGTTCGGGTACGAGCAGTACTTC
NA	13	NA	TRBV29-1	TRBJ2-3	CSVVGRTGETQYF	TGCAGCGTTGTAGGGAGGACCGGGGAGACGCAGTATTTT
NA	15	NA	TRBV6-5	TRBJ2-1	CASSHYRSSYNEQFF	TGTGCCAGCAGTCACTACAGGAGCTCCTACAATGAGCAGTTCTTC